A selection of T cell receptor beta chains follows, all from one sample in a study of blood T cell repertoires in COVID-19. Assay: immunoSEQ multiplex PCR; the TCRdb copy retains only in-frame clones and omits some. The repertoire holds some 220,000 clones, with approximately 84% as singletons. The sample taken for sequencing was peripheral blood. These receptors all come from a man aged 45 to 65 with acute or convalescent COVID-19. Both conserved end residues are part of each CDR3. Fields, in order: CDR3 length, J gene, clone size, V gene, D gene, CDR3 DNA, CDR3 protein. The D gene is left open where the match is weak. Clone sizes are given selectively: once, few, many, or a class where the clone is expanded.

CDR3 length: 13
J gene: TRBJ1-1
clone size: few
V gene: TRBV18
D gene: TRBD1
CDR3 DNA: TGTGCCAGCTCACCCGACAGGGCCAGTGAAGCTTTCTTT
CDR3 protein: CASSPDRASEAFF

CDR3 length: 14
J gene: TRBJ2-7
clone size: .
V gene: TRBV6-5
D gene: .
CDR3 DNA: TGTGCCAGCAGTTACTCGAGGACAGTTAACGAGCAGTACTTC
CDR3 protein: CASSYSRTVNEQYF

CDR3 length: 13
J gene: TRBJ2-7
clone size: once
V gene: TRBV19
D gene: .
CDR3 DNA: TGTGCCAGTAGTATCAGGCCTTTATACGAGCAGTACTTC
CDR3 protein: CASSIRPLYEQYF

CDR3 length: 15
J gene: TRBJ2-1
clone size: .
V gene: TRBV3-1/TRBV3-2
D gene: .
CDR3 DNA: TGTGCCAGCAGCCAAGACCGAAGGCGAAGGGGTGAGCAGTTCTTC
CDR3 protein: CASSQDRRRRGEQFF

CDR3 length: 14
J gene: TRBJ1-5
clone size: few
V gene: TRBV18
D gene: TRBD1
CDR3 DNA: TGTGCCAGCTCACCGGGACAGGGGGCAAAGCCCCAGCATTTT
CDR3 protein: CASSPGQGAKPQHF

CDR3 length: 11
J gene: TRBJ2-1
clone size: .
V gene: TRBV30
D gene: .
CDR3 DNA: TGTGCCTGGAGTCCCCTGAATGAGCAGTTCTTC
CDR3 protein: CAWSPLNEQFF

CDR3 length: 16
J gene: TRBJ2-7
clone size: .
V gene: TRBV4-1
D gene: TRBD2
CDR3 DNA: TGCGCCAGCAGCCATCTCACTAGCGGGAGAACCTACGAGCAGTACTTC
CDR3 protein: CASSHLTSGRTYEQYF

CDR3 length: 14
J gene: TRBJ2-7
clone size: .
V gene: TRBV11-3
D gene: .
CDR3 DNA: TGTGCCAGCAGCTTATACCCGCAGGGTTCCGAGCAGTACTTC
CDR3 protein: CASSLYPQGSEQYF

CDR3 length: 15
J gene: TRBJ2-3
clone size: .
V gene: TRBV18
D gene: .
CDR3 DNA: TGTGCCAGCTCACTAGACAGGACCCGCACAGATACGCAGTATTTT
CDR3 protein: CASSLDRTRTDTQYF

CDR3 length: 13
J gene: TRBJ1-4
clone size: .
V gene: TRBV30
D gene: TRBD1
CDR3 DNA: TGTGCCTGGGCAGGGACAGGGGGCGAAAAACTGTTTTTT
CDR3 protein: CAWAGTGGEKLFF

CDR3 length: 15
J gene: TRBJ1-3
clone size: few
V gene: TRBV5-3
D gene: .
CDR3 DNA: TGTGCCAGAAGCTTGGTTTGGAGCTCTGGAAACACCATATATTTT
CDR3 protein: CARSLVWSSGNTIYF

CDR3 length: 15
J gene: TRBJ2-7
clone size: .
V gene: TRBV3-1/TRBV3-2
D gene: TRBD1
CDR3 DNA: TGTGCCAGCAGCCTTTGGACAGGGGGCGGCTACGAGCAGTACTTC
CDR3 protein: CASSLWTGGGYEQYF

CDR3 length: 15
J gene: TRBJ2-7
clone size: .
V gene: TRBV19
D gene: TRBD2
CDR3 DNA: TGTGCCAGTACCCTAAAAGCGGGGGAAACTTACGAGCAGTACTTC
CDR3 protein: CASTLKAGETYEQYF

CDR3 length: 17
J gene: TRBJ1-6
clone size: .
V gene: TRBV5-4
D gene: TRBD1
CDR3 DNA: TGTGCCAGCAGCCCGGGGGACAGGGGCTTGGGTAATTCACCCCTCCACTTT
CDR3 protein: CASSPGDRGLGNSPLHF

CDR3 length: 13
J gene: TRBJ2-2
clone size: once
V gene: TRBV3-1/TRBV3-2
D gene: .
CDR3 DNA: TGTGCCAGCAGCCAAGCCAGCACCGGGGAGCTGTTTTTT
CDR3 protein: CASSQASTGELFF

CDR3 length: 15
J gene: TRBJ2-2
clone size: few
V gene: TRBV5-4
D gene: TRBD1
CDR3 DNA: TGTGCCAGCAGCCAGACCGACAGGGGCACCGGGGAGCTGTTTTTT
CDR3 protein: CASSQTDRGTGELFF

CDR3 length: 16
J gene: TRBJ2-5
clone size: .
V gene: TRBV9
D gene: TRBD2
CDR3 DNA: TGTGCCAGCAGCTCCGGAGCGGGAGGCCTCCAAGAGACCCAGTACTTC
CDR3 protein: CASSSGAGGLQETQYF

CDR3 length: 12
J gene: TRBJ1-1
clone size: .
V gene: TRBV5-1
D gene: .
CDR3 DNA: TGCGCCAGCAGCTTGGGAGGGCGGACGGCTTTCTTT
CDR3 protein: CASSLGGRTAFF

CDR3 length: 15
J gene: TRBJ1-4
clone size: .
V gene: TRBV28
D gene: .
CDR3 DNA: TGTGCCAGCAGACCTTCCGACAGGTACAATGAAAAACTGTTTTTT
CDR3 protein: CASRPSDRYNEKLFF

CDR3 length: 16
J gene: TRBJ1-6
clone size: .
V gene: TRBV30
D gene: TRBD1
CDR3 DNA: TGTGCCTGGAGTGTACCTCGACAGGGGGCGAATTCACCCCTCCACTTT
CDR3 protein: CAWSVPRQGANSPLHF